This note documents a single TCR beta chain sequence. Its cognate antigen is unknown. The CDR3 spans 16 residues. V lost 6 bases and J lost 8; bases outside the gene matches: 15. The germline gives CDR1 MDHEN, CDR2 SYDVKM. This sample stems from a study of T cell responses to AZD1222 COVID-19 vaccine. Study-wide points: Donors in the cohort were predominantly white British and more often female, and clonal diversity was possibly underestimated.

Produced via immunoSEQ multiplex PCR; TCRdb's table is partial and in-frame only. The table has approximately 190,000 clones, approximately 91% seen once. Material: peripheral blood, obtained on day 0 of AZD1222 vaccination. This receptor was obtained from an adult in good health. The rearrangement links TRBV28 to TRBJ1-1, with 10 bases lining up with TRBD1. The CDR3 region is CASSETNWDRGEEAFF. The CDR3 region has the DNA TGTGCCAGCAGCGAAACGAACTGGGACAGGGGCGAAGAAGCTTTCTTT.